Listed below are T cell receptor beta chains from one sample, sequenced in a study of technical replicates of blood from a few donors. Clones were sequenced by immunoSEQ multiplex PCR, and TCRdb holds only the in-frame ones, with some missing. Here the sample spans 55,000 to 60,000 clones, 80% to 95% being singletons. Sequencing used PBMCs. Receptors originate from a human donor in good health. Some clones in this sample may be carry-over from other donors' samples. Both conserved end residues are part of each CDR3. Fields, in order: D gene, J gene, V gene, CDR3 protein. D genes are given only for firm matches.

TRBD2 TRBJ2-1 TRBV9 CASTTTGGNEQFF
TRBD1 TRBJ2-3 TRBV7-2 CASSLWDRILGDTQYF
. TRBJ2-5 TRBV7-2 CASSLGGEETQYF
. TRBJ2-5 TRBV4-1 CASSQHSRLEIGGETQYF
. TRBJ1-1 TRBV5-5 CASSLGGTLHAFF
. TRBJ1-1 TRBV5-1 CASSLGLANTEAFF
. TRBJ1-4 TRBV19 CASRQDYNEKLFF
. TRBJ2-2 TRBV4-2 CASSQDKGGGTGELFF
TRBD2 TRBJ2-2 TRBV4-3 CASSQYSGSAGELFF
TRBD1 TRBJ2-3 TRBV5-1 CASSPGTGGMRSTDTQYF
. TRBJ2-5 TRBV19 CASTPPGGGQETQYF
TRBD1 TRBJ2-1 TRBV2 CASTGQGYNEQFF
TRBD1 TRBJ2-6 TRBV9 CASSVGDRAEGGANVLTF
. TRBJ1-1 TRBV28 CASSLSGGAKAFF
. TRBJ1-1 TRBV19 CASSISGSNTEAFF
TRBD1 TRBJ1-1 TRBV10-3 CAIARSGGQANTEAFF
TRBD2 TRBJ2-1 TRBV4-1 CASSQVGTSGSLIDEQFF
. TRBJ1-6 TRBV18 CASSPQGPESPLHF
. TRBJ1-2 TRBV20-1 CSARVQAGYTF
. TRBJ1-4 TRBV5-1 CASSADGREEKLFF
. TRBJ2-5 TRBV5-1 CASSSGGGGSQETQYF
. TRBJ1-6 TRBV7-8 CASTDWGDNSPLHF
TRBD1 TRBJ1-1 TRBV4-2 CASSQYRGQNTEAFF
TRBD2 TRBJ2-7 TRBV27 CASSTWGGSYEQYF